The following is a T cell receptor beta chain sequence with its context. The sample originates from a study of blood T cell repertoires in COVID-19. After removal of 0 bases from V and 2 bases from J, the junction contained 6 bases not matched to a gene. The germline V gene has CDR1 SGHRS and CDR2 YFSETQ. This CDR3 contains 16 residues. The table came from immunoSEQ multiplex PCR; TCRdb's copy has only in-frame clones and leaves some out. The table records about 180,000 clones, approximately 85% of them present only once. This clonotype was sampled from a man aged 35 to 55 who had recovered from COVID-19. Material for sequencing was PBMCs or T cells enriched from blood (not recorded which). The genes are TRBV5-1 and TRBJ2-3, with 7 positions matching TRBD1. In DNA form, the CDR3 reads TGCGCCAGCAGCTTGGGAGGGGGCCGTATCACAGATACGCAGTATTTT. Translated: CASSLGGGRITDTQYF.